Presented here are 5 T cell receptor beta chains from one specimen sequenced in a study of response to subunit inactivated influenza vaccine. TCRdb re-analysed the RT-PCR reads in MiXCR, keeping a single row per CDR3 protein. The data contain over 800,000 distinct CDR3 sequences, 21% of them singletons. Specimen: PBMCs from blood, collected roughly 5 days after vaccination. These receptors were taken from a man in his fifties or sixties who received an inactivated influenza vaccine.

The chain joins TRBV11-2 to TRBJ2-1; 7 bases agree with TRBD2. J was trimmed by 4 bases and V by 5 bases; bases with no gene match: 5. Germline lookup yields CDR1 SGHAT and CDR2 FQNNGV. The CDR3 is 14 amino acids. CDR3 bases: TGTGCCAGCAGCCACGAACTAGCGTACAATGAGCAGTTCTTC. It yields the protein CASSHELAYNEQFF.

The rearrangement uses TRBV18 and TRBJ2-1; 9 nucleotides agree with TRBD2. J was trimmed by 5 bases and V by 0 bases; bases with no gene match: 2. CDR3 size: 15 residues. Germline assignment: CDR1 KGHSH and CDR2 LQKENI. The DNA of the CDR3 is TGTGCCAGCTCACCACCGGCTAGCGGGGACAATGAGCAGTTCTTC. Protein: CASSPPASGDNEQFF.

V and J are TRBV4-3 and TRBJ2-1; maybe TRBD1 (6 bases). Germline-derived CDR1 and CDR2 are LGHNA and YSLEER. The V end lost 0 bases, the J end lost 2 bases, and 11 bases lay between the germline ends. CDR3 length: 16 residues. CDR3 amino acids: CASSQDTNRAYNEQFF. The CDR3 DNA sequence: TGCGCCAGCAGCCAAGATACGAACAGGGCCTACAATGAGCAGTTCTTC.

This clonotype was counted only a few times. The CDR3 loop is CASSLTPTGQALFF. In nucleotides, the CDR3 is TGCGCCAGCAGCTTGACTCCGACGGGACAGGCACTGTTTTTT. This rearrangement joins TRBV5-1 to TRBJ1-4, with 8 nucleotides matching TRBD1. With V trimmed by 1 base and J by 13 bases, 9 bases remained unmatched. CDR1 is SGHRS, CDR2 YFSETQ, per germline. The CDR3 runs 14 residues. The full variable domain, rest sourced from reference TRBV5-1 and TRBJ1-4, is KAGVTQTPRYLIKTRGQQVTLSCSPISGHRSVSWYQQTPGQGLQFLFEYFSETQRNKGNFPGRFSGRQFSNSRSEMNVSTLELGDSALYLCASSLTPTGQALFFGSGTQLSVL.

Here the CDR3 reads CSGSERRGIYEQYF. The CDR3 coding sequence is TGCAGTGGCAGCGAGAGGAGAGGGATCTACGAGCAGTACTTC. The chain joins TRBV20-1 to TRBJ2-7; weak D call: TRBD2 (5 bases). Deletions cut 7 bases from V and 3 bases from J, with 19 bases between. CDR3 length: 14 amino acids. Germline CDR1 reads DFQATT; CDR2 reads SNEGSKA (reference sequence).